One T cell receptor (beta chain) is described in this entry. Its antigen is unidentified. CDR3 regions were amplified by Arm-PCR using iRepertoire HTBI primers to build TCR beta libraries. From the multiplex PCR reads, TCRdb called clonotypes with MiXCR, one entry per CDR3 protein. Altogether 550,000 to 600,000 distinct CDR3 sequences are present, more than 15% being singletons, with the ten largest covering about 11%. This specimen belongs to a study of regulatory T cells in long-lasting Graves disease. Broader study findings: Few sampled subjects may have lowered accuracy. Not thyroid tissue but only peripheral blood was studied.

This CDR3 comprises 13 residues. V was trimmed by 3 bases and J by 5 bases, leaving 10 bases between them. This sample's time point: newly diagnosed GD, antithyroid drugs for less than 3 months. With RNA extracted from PBMCs as input, the TCR library was made. The same sample was also used in a study of T cells in Graves' hyperthyroidism and ophthalmopathy.

The source of this sequence is a man aged 18 to 29 with Graves disease. Sequences were derived from peripheral blood mononuclear cells (PBMCs), sampled at new diagnosis, from a patient treated with antithyroid drugs. V is TRBV12-3 or TRBV12-4 and J is TRBJ2-5; D not certain. The CDR3 protein is CASSLTPRETQYF. The CDR3 nucleotides read TGTGCCAGCAGTTTGACACCCAGGGAGACCCAGTACTTC.